This T cell receptor beta chain stems from a study of CXCR3-negative and CXCR3-positive naive CD8 T cells. The CDR3 has 14 residues. Germline V gene sequence: CDR1 SNHLY, CDR2 FYNNEI. Concerning this clonotype itself: The antigen remains undetermined.

Points from the study as a whole: Post-cryopreservation CXCR3 expression was partly diminished, and the bulk of assays employed fresh PBMCs. Both naive subsets, CXCR3-negative and CXCR3-positive, displayed similar TRBV-TRBJ usage, unlike memory cells. Each naive subset displayed comparably high diversity, whereas memory CD8+ cells displayed much lower diversity. Because surface CD5 did not distinguish the naive subsets, TCR strength was inferred from TRB CDR3 properties.

The libraries of TRB cDNA were prepared using 5' RACE with UMI labels. One entry per CDR3 protein, without DNA, is what TCRdb gives after re-calling the 5' RACE reads. The repertoire table contains around 34,000 distinct CDR3 sequences. Specimen: memory CD8+ T cells from blood. This clonotype was obtained from a human donor in good health. Some clones in this sample may be carry-over from other donors' samples. The chain joins TRBV2 to TRBJ2-7. CDR3: CASSERWIDYEQYF.